The clone carrying this TCR beta chain was observed a few times. The antigen remains unidentified. CDR3 length: 12 residues. With V trimmed by 6 bases and J by 4 bases, 2 bases remained unmatched. Germline assignment: CDR1 SGHAT and CDR2 FQNNGV. One entry per CDR3 protein results from TCRdb running MiXCR on the reads. Counted here are a few hundred thousand distinct CDR3 sequences, more than 30% occurring once; the ten biggest clones make up 17%. These data are taken from a study of T cell repertoires in cytomegalovirus infection. Study background: Indications came from public TCR beta signatures; they pointed to CMV infection and to a matching HLA type.

Study-wide results and caveats: HLA-C-restricted, CMV-specific TCR beta clonotypes were dominant ex vivo.

This chain joins TRBV11-2 and TRBJ1-2; 7 bases match TRBD1. The source of this sequence is a human donor in good health (CMV status not recorded). Some clones in this sample may be carry-over from other donors' samples. The starting material was cultured PBMCs, obtained from culture after CMV antigen stimulation. DNA for the CDR3: TGTGCCAGCAGGGGACAGCTCTATGGCTACACCTTC. This encodes CASRGQLYGYTF.